Following are 9 T cell receptor beta chains from one sample sequenced in a study of blood T cell repertoires in COVID-19. The data were produced by immunoSEQ multiplex PCR, yet TCRdb's version contains in-frame clones alone and is incomplete. This sample has about 240,000 clones, with around 84% found just once. Sequences were obtained from peripheral blood. The source of these receptors is a woman aged 70-85 years with active or convalescent COVID-19.

The J gene is TRBJ1-2, the V gene TRBV24-1; TRBD1 agrees at 11 bases. V shed 4 bases and J 2 bases; nucleotides not matched to a gene: 11. The CDR3 has 18 amino acids. Per germline, CDR1 KGHDR and CDR2 SFDVKD. CDR3 region: CATSDTRDRGNANYGYTF. Here the CDR3 DNA reads TGTGCCACCAGTGACACCCGGGACAGGGGGAACGCGAACTATGGCTACACCTTC.

V is TRBV5-6 and J is TRBJ2-7; 8 bases line up with TRBD1. This CDR3 spans 14 amino acids. V trimming: 4 bases; J trimming: 4 bases; junction bases outside the gene matches: 7. The germline V gene has CDR1 SGHDT and CDR2 YYEEEE. In DNA form, the CDR3 reads TGTGCCAGCAGCCAGGACAGGGTGGCATACGAGCAGTACTTC. It codes for CASSQDRVAYEQYF.

This chain connects TRBV4-3 to TRBJ1-1; D unresolved. There are 13 residues in the CDR3. Germline CDR1 reads LGHNA; CDR2 reads YSLEER. V was cut by 3 bases and J by 1 base, with 6 bases left in between. The CDR3 here is CASSQSPNTEAFF. The CDR3 coding sequence is TGCGCCAGCAGCCAGAGTCCGAACACTGAAGCTTTCTTT.

The chain uses TRBV5-1 and TRBJ2-3; D remains unclear. Germline V gene sequence: CDR1 SGHRS, CDR2 YFSETQ. The CDR3 is 13 amino acids. Trimming stripped 1 base from V and 3 bases from J, with 6 bases between. In DNA, the CDR3 is TGCGCCAGCAGCTTGCCCCAAACAGATACGCAGTATTTT. Translation: CASSLPQTDTQYF.

V gene TRBV19 combines with J gene TRBJ2-3; 8 bases fit TRBD1. The V gene end was trimmed by 10 bases and the J gene end by 3 bases; junction bases not matched to a gene: 15. This CDR3 comprises 16 residues. Per the germline V gene, CDR1 is LNHDA and CDR2 is SQIVND (reference sequence). CDR3 in DNA: TGTGCCACGCGAACGACCGGGACAGGAATAACAGATACGCAGTATTTT. Protein product: CATRTTGTGITDTQYF.

The chain combines TRBV20-1 with TRBJ2-3; 12 positions agree with TRBD2. Trimming cost V 3 bases and J 0 bases; bases outside gene matches: 10. This CDR3 comprises 18 residues. Germline assignment: CDR1 DFQATT and CDR2 SNEGSKA (reference sequence). Written as DNA, the CDR3 is TGCAGTGCTAGTACTAGCGGGGGGCAGTTGAGAAGCACAGATACGCAGTATTTT. Translated, it gives CSASTSGGQLRSTDTQYF.

This chain joins TRBV6-5 and TRBJ1-2, with D unclear. Germline V gene lookup returns CDR1 MNHEY and CDR2 SVGAGI. Trimming pared 2 bases from V and 0 bases from J, leaving 7 bases between. This CDR3 is built from 14 residues. CDR3 residues: CASSYLPANYGYTF. CDR3 in DNA: TGTGCCAGCAGTTACCTTCCGGCTAACTATGGCTACACCTTC.

This sequence joins TRBV6-5 and TRBJ1-2, with 8 bases identical to TRBD1. CDR3 length: 13 residues. V trimming: 8 bases; J trimming: 4 bases; junction bases outside the gene matches: 6. CDR1 and CDR2 from the germline V gene are MNHEY and SVGAGI. The CDR3 region is CASSIGTGYGYTF. The DNA for the CDR3 is TGTGCCAGCTCTATCGGGACAGGCTATGGCTACACCTTC.

This clone was observed a few times. The chain uses TRBV5-1 and TRBJ1-2; 8 positions match TRBD1. The CDR3 is 15 residues long. Germline loops: CDR1 SGHRS, CDR2 YFSETQ. After removal of 4 bases from V and 8 bases from J, the junction contained 13 bases not matched to a gene. The chain's CDR3 is CASSSRDRRGWGYTF. The CDR3 DNA reads TGCGCCAGCAGCAGCCGGGACAGGAGAGGATGGGGCTACACCTTC.